This TCR beta chain was found in a study of CD8 T cells in Susac syndrome. With V trimmed by 3 bases and J by 9 bases, 5 bases remained unmatched. This CDR3 region has 13 residues. Reverse transcription used roughly 0.45 to 1 ug RNA and random hexamers. TCRdb passed the immunoSEQ multiplex PCR reads through MiXCR, listing each CDR3 protein once. The table shows approximately 270,000 distinct CDR3 sequences, with over 85% occurring only once. The material sequenced was CD4+ T cells from PBMCs. This receptor was obtained from a human donor with multiple sclerosis. V gene TRBV12-3 or TRBV12-4 combines with J gene TRBJ2-5; 9 bases are a match to TRBD1. In DNA, the CDR3 is TGTGCCAGCAGTTTGGGGGGACAGGGACCCCAGTACTTC. Amino acid sequence: CASSLGGQGPQYF.